This T cell receptor beta chain was captured by sequencing in a study of CD8 T cells in Susac syndrome. Germline assignment: CDR1 GTSNPN and CDR2 SVGIG (reference sequence). V was trimmed by 3 bases and J by 7 bases, leaving 22 bases between them. CDR3 length: 15 amino acids. The authors reverse transcribed roughly 0.5 to 1 ug RNA with random hexamers. Amplification of TCR beta CDR3 across 54 Vbeta and 13 Jbeta was performed with immunoSEQ multiplex PCR. TCRdb reprocessed the immunoSEQ multiplex PCR reads via MiXCR and lists one record per CDR3 protein. The sample lists fewer than 350,000 distinct CDR3 sequences, about nine tenths occurring once. The authors carried out high-throughput sequencing of TCR beta. They applied it to CD8+ and CD4+ T cells obtained from blood. Negative magnetic isolation gave CD8+ and CD4+ cells; FACS enriched CD8+ TEMRA.

V is TRBV30 and J is TRBJ2-7, with D perhaps being TRBD1 or TRBD2 (5 bases each). Sequencing was performed on CD8+ T cells from PBMCs. This TCR was sampled from a human donor with multiple sclerosis. CDR3 nucleotides: TGTGCCTGGAGGGACGAGCCGGGACCTCTTGGGGAGCAGTACTTC. The encoded protein is CAWRDEPGPLGEQYF.